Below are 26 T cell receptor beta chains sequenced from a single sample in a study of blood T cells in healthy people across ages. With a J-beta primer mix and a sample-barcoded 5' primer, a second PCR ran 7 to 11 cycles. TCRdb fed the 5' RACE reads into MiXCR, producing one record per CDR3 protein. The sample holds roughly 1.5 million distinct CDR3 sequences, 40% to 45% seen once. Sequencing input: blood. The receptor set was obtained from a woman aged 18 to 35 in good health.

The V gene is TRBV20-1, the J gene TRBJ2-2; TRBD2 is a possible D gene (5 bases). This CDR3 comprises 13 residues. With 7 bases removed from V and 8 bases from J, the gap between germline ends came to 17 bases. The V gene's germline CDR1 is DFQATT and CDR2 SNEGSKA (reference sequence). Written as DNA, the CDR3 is TGCAGTGTCAGGCGGGCGCCATTTGGGGAGCTGTTTTTT. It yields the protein CSVRRAPFGELFF.

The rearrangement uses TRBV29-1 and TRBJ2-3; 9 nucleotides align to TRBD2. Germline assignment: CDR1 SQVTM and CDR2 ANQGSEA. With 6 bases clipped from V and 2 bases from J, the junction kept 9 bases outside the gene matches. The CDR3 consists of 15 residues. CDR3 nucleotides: TGCAGCGTGATCTCAGCGGGAGGACCCACAGATACGCAGTATTTT. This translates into CSVISAGGPTDTQYF.

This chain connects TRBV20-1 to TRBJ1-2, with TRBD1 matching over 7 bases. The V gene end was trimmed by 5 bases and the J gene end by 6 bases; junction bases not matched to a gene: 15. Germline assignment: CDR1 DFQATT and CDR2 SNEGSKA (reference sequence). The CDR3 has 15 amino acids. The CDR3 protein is CSAGIPGLQGDGYTF. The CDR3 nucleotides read TGCAGTGCTGGGATCCCGGGCCTGCAGGGGGATGGCTACACCTTC.

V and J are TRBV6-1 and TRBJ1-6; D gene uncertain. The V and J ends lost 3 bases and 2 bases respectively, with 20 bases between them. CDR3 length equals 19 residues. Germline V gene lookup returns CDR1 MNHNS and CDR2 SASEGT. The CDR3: CASSEFAASAATYNSPLHF. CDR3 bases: TGTGCCAGCAGTGAGTTTGCGGCTAGTGCTGCGACCTATAATTCACCCCTCCACTTT.

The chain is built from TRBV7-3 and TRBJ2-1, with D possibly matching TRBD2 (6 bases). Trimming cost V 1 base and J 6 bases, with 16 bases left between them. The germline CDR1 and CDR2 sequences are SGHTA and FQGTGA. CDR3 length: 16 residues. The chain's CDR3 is CASSLISGASPNEQFF. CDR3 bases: TGTGCCAGCAGCTTAATTAGCGGCGCTTCCCCCAATGAGCAGTTCTTC. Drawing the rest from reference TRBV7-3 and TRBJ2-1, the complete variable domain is GAGVSQTPSNKVTEKGKYVELRCDPISGHTALYWYRQSLGQGPEFLIYFQGTGAADDSGLPNDRFFAVRPEGSVSTLKIQRTERGDSAVYLCASSLISGASPNEQFFGPGTRLTVL.

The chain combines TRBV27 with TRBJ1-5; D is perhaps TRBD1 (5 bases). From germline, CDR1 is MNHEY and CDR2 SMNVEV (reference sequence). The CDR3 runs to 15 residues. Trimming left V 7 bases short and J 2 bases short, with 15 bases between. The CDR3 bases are TGTGCCAGCACCCCGGGACCGTCAGGCAATCAGCCCCAGCATTTT. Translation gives CASTPGPSGNQPQHF.

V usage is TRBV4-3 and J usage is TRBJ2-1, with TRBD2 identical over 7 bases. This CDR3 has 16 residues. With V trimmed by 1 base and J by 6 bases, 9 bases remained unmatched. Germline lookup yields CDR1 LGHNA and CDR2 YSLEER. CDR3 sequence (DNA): TGCGCCAGCAGCCAAGGGTTGGGCCGCGGGGGCAATGAGCAGTTCTTC. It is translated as CASSQGLGRGGNEQFF.

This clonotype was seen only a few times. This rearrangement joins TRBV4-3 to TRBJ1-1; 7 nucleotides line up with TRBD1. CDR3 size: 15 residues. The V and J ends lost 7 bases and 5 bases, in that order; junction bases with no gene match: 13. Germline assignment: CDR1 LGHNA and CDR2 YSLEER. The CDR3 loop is CASTPRGQSVTEAFF. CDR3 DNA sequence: TGCGCCAGCACCCCAAGGGGGCAGTCGGTGACTGAAGCTTTCTTT.

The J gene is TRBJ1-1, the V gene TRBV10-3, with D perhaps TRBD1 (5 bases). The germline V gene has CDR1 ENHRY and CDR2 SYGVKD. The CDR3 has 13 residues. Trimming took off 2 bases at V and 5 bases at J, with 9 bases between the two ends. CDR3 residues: CAISETGGTEAFF. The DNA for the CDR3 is TGTGCCATCAGTGAGACAGGCGGAACTGAAGCTTTCTTT.

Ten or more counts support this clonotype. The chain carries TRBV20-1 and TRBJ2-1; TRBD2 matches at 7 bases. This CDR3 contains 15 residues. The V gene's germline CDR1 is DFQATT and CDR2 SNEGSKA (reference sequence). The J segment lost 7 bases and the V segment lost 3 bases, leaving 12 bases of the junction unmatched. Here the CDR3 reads CSASWREGTANEQFF. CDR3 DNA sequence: TGCAGTGCTAGCTGGAGGGAGGGTACTGCGAATGAGCAGTTCTTC.

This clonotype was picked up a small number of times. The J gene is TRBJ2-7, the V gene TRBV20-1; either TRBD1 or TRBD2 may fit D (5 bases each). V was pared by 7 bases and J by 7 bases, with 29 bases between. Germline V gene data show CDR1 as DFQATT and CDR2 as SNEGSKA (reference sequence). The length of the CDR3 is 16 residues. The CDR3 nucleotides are TGCAGTGTCATGCGGATAGGGACCGCCCTTGACAATGAGCAGTACTTC. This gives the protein CSVMRIGTALDNEQYF.

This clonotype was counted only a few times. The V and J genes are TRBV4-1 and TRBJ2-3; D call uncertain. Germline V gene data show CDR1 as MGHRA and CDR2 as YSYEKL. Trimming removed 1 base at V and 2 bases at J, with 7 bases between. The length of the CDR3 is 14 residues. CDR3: CASSQVLVTDTQYF. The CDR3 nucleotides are TGCGCCAGCAGCCAAGTACTGGTCACAGATACGCAGTATTTT.

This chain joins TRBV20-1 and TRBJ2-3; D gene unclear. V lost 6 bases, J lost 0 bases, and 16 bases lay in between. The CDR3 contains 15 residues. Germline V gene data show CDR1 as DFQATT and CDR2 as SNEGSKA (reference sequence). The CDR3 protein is CSAQKGGVSTDTQYF. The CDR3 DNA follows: TGCAGTGCCCAAAAGGGTGGGGTAAGCACAGATACGCAGTATTTT.

The CDR3 is CASSVRRDFYNEQFF. CDR3 DNA: TGTGCCAGCAGCGTCAGGCGGGACTTTTACAATGAGCAGTTCTTC. This sequence joins TRBV7-3 and TRBJ2-1; a possible D gene is TRBD2 (6 bases). Germline CDR1 SGHTA, CDR2 FQGTGA. Trimming pared 5 bases from V and 4 bases from J, leaving 15 bases between. CDR3 length equals 15 residues.

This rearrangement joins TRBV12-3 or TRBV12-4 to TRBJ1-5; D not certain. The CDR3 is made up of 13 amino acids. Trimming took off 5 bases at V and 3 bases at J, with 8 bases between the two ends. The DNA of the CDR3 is TGTGCCAGCAGTATCTTAAACAATCAGCCCCAGCATTTT. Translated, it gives CASSILNNQPQHF.

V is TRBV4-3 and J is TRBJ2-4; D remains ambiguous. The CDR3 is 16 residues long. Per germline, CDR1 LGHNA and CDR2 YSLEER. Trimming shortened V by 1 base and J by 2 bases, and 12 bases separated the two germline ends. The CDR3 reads CASSQVPRWTKNIQYF. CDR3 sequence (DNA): TGCGCCAGCAGCCAAGTTCCACGATGGACCAAAAACATTCAGTACTTC.

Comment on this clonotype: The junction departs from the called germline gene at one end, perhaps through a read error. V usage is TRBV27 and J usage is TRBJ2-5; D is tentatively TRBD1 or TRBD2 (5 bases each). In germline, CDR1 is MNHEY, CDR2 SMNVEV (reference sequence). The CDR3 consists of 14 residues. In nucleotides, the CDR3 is TGTGCCAGCAGTTTATTGGGACGACAAGGGACCCAGTACTTC. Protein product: CASSLLGRQGTQYF.

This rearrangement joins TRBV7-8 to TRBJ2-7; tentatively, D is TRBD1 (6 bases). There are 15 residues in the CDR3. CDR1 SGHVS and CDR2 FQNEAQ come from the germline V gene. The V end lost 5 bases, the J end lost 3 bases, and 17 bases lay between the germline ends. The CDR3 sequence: CASSGDIKFIYEQYF. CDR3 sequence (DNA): TGTGCCAGCAGCGGGGACATCAAATTTATCTACGAGCAGTACTTC.

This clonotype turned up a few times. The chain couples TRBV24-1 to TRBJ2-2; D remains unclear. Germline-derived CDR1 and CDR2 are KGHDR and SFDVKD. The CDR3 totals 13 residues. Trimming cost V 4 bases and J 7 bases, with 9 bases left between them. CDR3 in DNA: TGTGCCACCAGTGACCCCGGAGTCGGGGAGCTGTTTTTT. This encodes CATSDPGVGELFF.

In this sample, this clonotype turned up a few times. The CDR3: CASSPTPGTRENYTF. The CDR3 coding sequence is TGTGCCAGCAGCCCGACCCCGGGGACAAGGGAAAACTACACCTTC. J is TRBJ1-2 and V is TRBV11-2; D perhaps matches TRBD1 (6 bases). The V and J ends lost 5 bases and 10 bases respectively, with 23 bases between them. This CDR3 spans 15 amino acids. In germline, CDR1 is SGHAT, CDR2 FQNNGV.

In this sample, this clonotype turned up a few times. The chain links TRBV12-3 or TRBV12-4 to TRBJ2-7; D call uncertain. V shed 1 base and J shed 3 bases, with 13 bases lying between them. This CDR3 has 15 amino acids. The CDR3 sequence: CASSLGLGHYYEQYF. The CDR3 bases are TGTGCCAGCAGTTTAGGTCTCGGCCACTACTACGAGCAGTACTTC.

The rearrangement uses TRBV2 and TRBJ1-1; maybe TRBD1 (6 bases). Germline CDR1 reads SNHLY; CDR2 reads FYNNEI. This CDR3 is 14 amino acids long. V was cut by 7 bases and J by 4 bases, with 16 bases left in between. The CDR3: CASKRGQGRTEAFF. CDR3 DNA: TGTGCCAGCAAACGGGGGCAAGGGCGCACTGAAGCTTTCTTT.

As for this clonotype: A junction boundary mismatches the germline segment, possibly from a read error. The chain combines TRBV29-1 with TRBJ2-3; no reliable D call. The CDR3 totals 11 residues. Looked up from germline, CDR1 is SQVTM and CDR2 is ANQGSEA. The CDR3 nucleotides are TGCAGCTTTGATCGGTCAGGTACGCAGTATTTT. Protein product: CSFDRSGTQYF.

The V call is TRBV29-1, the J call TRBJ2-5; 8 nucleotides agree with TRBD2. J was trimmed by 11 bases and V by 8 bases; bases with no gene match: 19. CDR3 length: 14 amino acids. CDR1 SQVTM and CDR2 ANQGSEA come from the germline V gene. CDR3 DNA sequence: TGCAGCTTTTCTAGCGGGCGCTCCTACAATGAGCAGTACTTC. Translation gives CSFSSGRSYNEQYF.

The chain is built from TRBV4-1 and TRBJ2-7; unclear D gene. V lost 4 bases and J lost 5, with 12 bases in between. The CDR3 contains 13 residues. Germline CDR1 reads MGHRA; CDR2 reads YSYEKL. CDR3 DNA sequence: TGCGCCAGCAGCCCCAGTGCTAGGCACGAGCAGTACTTC. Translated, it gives CASSPSARHEQYF.

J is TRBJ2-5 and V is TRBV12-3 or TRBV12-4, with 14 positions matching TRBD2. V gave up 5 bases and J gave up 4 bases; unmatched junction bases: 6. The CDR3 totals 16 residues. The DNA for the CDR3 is TGTGCCAGCAGTCCGACTAGCGGGGGGGCCGGAGAGACCCAGTACTTC. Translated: CASSPTSGGAGETQYF.